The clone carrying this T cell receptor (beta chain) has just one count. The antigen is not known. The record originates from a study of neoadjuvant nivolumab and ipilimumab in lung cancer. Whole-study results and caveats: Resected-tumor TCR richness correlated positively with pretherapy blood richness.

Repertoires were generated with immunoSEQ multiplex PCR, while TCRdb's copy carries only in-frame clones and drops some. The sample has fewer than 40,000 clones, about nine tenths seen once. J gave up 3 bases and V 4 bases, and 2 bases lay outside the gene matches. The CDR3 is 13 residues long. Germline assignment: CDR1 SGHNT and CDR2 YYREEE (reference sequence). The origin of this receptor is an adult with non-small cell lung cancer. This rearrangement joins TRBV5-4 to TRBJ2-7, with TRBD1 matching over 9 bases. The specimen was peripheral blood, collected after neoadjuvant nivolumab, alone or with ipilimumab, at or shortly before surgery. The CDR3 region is CASSMGQGYEQYF. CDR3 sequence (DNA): TGTGCCAGCAGCATGGGACAGGGCTACGAGCAGTACTTC.